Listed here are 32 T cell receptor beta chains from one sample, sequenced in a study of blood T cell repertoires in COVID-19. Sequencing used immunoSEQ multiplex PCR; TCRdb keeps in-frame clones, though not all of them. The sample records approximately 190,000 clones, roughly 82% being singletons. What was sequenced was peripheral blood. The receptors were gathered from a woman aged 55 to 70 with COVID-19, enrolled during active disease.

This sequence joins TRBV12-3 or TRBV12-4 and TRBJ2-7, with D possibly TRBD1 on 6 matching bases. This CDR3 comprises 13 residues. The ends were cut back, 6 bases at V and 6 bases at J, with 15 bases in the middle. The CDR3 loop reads CASSFGQYTEQYF. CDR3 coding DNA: TGTGCCAGCAGCTTCGGACAGTATACCGAGCAGTACTTC.

The CDR3 sequence: CASSSPQGTTSTDTQYF. For the CDR3, the DNA is TGTGCCAGCAGCTCCCCCCAGGGGACTACTAGCACAGATACGCAGTATTTT. This chain uses TRBV7-6 with TRBJ2-3; D is possibly TRBD2 (7 bases). This CDR3 is built from 17 residues. Deletions cut 4 bases from V and 0 bases from J, with 17 bases between. The germline gives CDR1 SGHVS, CDR2 FNYEAQ.

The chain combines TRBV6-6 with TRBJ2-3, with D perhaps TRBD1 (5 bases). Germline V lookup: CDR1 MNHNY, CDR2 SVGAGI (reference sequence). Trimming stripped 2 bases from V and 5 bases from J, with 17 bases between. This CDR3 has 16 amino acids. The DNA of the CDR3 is TGTGCCAGCAGTTACAGGGGTCTCGGCAGTGGAGATACGCAGTATTTT. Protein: CASSYRGLGSGDTQYF.

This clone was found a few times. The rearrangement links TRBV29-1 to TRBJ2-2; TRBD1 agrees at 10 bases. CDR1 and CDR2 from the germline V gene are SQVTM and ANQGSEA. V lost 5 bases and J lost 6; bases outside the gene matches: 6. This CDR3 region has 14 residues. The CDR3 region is CSVTTGGVAGELFF. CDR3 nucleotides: TGCAGCGTTACGACAGGGGGCGTCGCCGGGGAGCTGTTTTTT.

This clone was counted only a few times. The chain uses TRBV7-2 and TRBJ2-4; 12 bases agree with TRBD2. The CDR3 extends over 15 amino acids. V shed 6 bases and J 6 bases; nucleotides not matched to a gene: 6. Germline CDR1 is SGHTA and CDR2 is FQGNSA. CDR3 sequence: CASSPMTSGRNIQYF. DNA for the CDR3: TGTGCCAGCAGTCCTATGACTAGCGGGAGAAACATTCAGTACTTC.

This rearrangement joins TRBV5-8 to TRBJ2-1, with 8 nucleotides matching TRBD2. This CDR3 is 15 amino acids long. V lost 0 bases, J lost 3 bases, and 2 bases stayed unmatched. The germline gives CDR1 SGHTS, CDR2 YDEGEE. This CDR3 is CASSLVAGGYNEQFF. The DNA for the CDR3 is TGTGCCAGCAGCTTGGTTGCGGGAGGCTACAATGAGCAGTTCTTC.

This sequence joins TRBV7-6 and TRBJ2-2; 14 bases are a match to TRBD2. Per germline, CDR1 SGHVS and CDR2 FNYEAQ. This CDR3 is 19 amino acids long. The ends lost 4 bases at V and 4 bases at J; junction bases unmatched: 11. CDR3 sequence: CASSYKVPGLAGVTGELFF. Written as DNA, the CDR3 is TGTGCCAGCAGCTATAAAGTGCCGGGACTAGCGGGAGTCACCGGGGAGCTGTTTTTT.

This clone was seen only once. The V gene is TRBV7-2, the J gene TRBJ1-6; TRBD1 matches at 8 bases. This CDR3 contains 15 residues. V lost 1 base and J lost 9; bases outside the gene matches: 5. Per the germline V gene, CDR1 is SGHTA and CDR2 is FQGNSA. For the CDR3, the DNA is TGTGCCAGCAGCTTAGATGGGACAGGTAGTTCACCCCTCCACTTT. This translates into CASSLDGTGSSPLHF.

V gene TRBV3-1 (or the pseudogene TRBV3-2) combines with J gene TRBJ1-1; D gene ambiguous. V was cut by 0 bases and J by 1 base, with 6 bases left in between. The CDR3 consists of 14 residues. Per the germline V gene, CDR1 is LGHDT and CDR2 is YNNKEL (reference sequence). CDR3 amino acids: CASSQDSKNTEAFF. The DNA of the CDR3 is TGTGCCAGCAGCCAAGATAGTAAGAACACTGAAGCTTTCTTT.

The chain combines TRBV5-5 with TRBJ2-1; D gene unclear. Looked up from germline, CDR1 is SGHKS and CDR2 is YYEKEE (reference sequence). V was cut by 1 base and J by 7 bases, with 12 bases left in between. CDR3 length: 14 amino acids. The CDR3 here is CASSLFGQRNEQFF. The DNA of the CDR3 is TGTGCCAGCAGCTTGTTCGGCCAGCGAAATGAGCAGTTCTTC.

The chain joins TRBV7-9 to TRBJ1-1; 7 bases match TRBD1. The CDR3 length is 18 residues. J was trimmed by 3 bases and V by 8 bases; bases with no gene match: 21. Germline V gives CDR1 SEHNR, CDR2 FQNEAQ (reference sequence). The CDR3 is CASESWSQTGKGDTEAFF. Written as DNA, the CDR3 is TGTGCCAGCGAGTCGTGGAGCCAGACAGGGAAAGGGGACACTGAAGCTTTCTTT.

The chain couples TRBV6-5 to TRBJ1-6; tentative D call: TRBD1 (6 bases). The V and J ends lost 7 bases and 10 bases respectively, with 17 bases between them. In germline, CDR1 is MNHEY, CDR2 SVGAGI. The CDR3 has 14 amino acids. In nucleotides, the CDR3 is TGTGCCAGCAACCGGGGACAAGAAAGCTCACCCCTCCACTTT. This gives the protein CASNRGQESSPLHF.

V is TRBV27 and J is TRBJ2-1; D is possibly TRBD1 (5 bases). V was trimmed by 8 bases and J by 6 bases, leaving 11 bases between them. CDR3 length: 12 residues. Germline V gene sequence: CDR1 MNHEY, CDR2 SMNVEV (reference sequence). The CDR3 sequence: CASLTAFNEQFF. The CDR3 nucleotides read TGTGCCAGCCTGACAGCTTTCAATGAGCAGTTCTTC.

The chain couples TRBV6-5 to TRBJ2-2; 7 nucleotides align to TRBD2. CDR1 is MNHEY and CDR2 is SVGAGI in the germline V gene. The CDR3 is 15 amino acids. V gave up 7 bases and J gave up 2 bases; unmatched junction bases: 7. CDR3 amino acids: CASTLASGNTGELFF. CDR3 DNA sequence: TGTGCCAGCACCCTGGCTAGCGGAAACACCGGGGAGCTGTTTTTT.

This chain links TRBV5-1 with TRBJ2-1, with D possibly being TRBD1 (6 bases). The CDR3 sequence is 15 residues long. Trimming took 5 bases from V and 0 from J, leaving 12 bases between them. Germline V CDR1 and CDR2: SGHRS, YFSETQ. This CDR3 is CASRADRRSYNEQFF. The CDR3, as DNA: TGCGCCAGCAGAGCTGACAGGCGCTCCTACAATGAGCAGTTCTTC.

The CDR3 DNA reads TGTGCCAGTAAGATGGGGACTGAATACAATGAGCAGTTCTTC. This translates into CASKMGTEYNEQFF. The chain uses TRBV19 and TRBJ2-1, with D possibly matching TRBD2 (6 bases). CDR3 length equals 14 residues. Germline CDR1 is LNHDA and CDR2 is SQIVND (reference sequence). Trimming stripped 7 bases from V and 4 bases from J, with 14 bases between.

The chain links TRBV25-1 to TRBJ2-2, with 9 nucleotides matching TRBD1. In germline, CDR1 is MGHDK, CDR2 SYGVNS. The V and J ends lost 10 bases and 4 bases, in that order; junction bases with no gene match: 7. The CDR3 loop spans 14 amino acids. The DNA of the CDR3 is TGTGCCACCGCCGGGACAGGGTTCACCGGGGAGCTGTTTTTT. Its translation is CATAGTGFTGELFF.

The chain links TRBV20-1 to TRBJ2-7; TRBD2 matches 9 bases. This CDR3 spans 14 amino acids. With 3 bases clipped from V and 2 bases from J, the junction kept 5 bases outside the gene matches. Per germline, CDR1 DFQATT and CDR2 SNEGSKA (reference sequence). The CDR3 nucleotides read TGCAGTGCTAGTCGTAGCGGGGGTACCTACGAGCAGTACGTC. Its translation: CSASRSGGTYEQYV.

The CDR3 sequence: CASSPQQGGEGTNYGYTF. The CDR3 DNA sequence: TGCGCCAGCAGCCCCCAGCAGGGGGGCGAGGGTACTAACTATGGCTACACCTTC. The chain joins TRBV4-3 to TRBJ1-2; 7 nucleotides match TRBD1. Germline V gives CDR1 LGHNA, CDR2 YSLEER. CDR3 length equals 18 residues. The J segment lost 0 bases and the V segment lost 4 bases, leaving 14 bases of the junction unmatched.

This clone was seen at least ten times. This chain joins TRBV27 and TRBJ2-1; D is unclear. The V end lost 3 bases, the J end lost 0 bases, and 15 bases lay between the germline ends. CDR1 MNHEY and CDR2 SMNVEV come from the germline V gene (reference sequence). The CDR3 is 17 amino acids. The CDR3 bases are TGTGCCAGCAGTTTGTTCGGCGGAATGAGCTCCTACAATGAGCAGTTCTTC. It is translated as CASSLFGGMSSYNEQFF.

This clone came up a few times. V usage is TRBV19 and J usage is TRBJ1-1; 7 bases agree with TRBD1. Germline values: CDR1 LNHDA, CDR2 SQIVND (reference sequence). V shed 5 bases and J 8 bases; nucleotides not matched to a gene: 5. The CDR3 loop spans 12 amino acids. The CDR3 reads CASSETGEEAFF. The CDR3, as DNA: TGTGCCAGTAGTGAAACAGGGGAAGAAGCTTTCTTT.

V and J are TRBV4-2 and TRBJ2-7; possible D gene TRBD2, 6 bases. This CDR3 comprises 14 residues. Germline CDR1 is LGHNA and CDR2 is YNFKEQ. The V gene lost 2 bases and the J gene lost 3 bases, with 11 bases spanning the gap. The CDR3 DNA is TGTGCCAGCAGCCAAACCGGGAGTGGCTACGAGCAGTACTTC. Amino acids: CASSQTGSGYEQYF.

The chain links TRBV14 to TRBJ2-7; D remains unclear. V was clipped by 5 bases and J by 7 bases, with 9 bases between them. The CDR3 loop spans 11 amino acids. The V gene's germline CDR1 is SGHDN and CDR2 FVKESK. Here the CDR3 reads CASSVRSEQYV. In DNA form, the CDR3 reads TGTGCCAGCAGCGTCCGGAGTGAGCAGTACGTC.

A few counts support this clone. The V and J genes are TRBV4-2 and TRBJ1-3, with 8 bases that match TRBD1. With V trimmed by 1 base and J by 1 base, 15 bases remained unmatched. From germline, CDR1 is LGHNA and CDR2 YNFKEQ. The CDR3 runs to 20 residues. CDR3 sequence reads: CASSQAPPGTGPKSGNTIYF. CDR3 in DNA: TGTGCCAGCAGCCAAGCCCCTCCCGGGACAGGTCCAAAATCTGGAAACACCATATATTTT.

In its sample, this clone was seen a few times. This CDR3 reads CASSFGGGRGYTF. Here the CDR3 DNA reads TGTGCCAGCAGTTTCGGGGGGGGCCGTGGCTACACCTTC. The gene calls are TRBV27 and TRBJ1-2; D is perhaps TRBD1 (6 bases). The CDR3 contains 13 residues. Germline V gene sequence: CDR1 MNHEY, CDR2 SMNVEV (reference sequence). V lost 3 bases to trimming and J lost 7 bases, with 12 bases between them.

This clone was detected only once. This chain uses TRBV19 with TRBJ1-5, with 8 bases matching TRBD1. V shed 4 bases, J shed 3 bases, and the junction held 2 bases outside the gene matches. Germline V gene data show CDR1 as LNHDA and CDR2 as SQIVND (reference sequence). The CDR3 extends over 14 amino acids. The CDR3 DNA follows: TGTGCCAGTAGTAGACAGGGGATCAATCAGCCCCAGCATTTT. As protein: CASSRQGINQPQHF.

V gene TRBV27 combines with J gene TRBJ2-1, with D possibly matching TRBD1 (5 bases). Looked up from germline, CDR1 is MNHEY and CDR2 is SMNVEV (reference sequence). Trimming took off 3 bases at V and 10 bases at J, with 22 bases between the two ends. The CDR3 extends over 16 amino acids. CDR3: CASSFGRVPFGREQFF. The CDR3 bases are TGTGCCAGCAGTTTCGGCAGGGTGCCCTTCGGGCGAGAGCAGTTCTTC.

CDR3 sequence reads: CASSERGFGYGYTF. The CDR3 nucleotides are TGTGCCAGCAGTGAGAGGGGGTTTGGGTATGGCTACACCTTC. This chain connects TRBV2 to TRBJ1-2, with D perhaps matching TRBD1 (6 bases). V was shortened by 3 bases and J by 5 bases, with 13 bases between the two germline ends. This CDR3 region has 14 residues. The germline CDR1 and CDR2 sequences are SNHLY and FYNNEI.

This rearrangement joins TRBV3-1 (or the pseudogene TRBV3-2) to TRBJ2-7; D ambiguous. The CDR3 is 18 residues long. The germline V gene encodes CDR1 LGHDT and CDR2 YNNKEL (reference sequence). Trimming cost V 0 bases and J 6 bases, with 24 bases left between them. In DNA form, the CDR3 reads TGTGCCAGCAGCCAAGAATCGAGGTCATCCACTACCTACTCCGAGCAGTACTTC. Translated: CASSQESRSSTTYSEQYF.

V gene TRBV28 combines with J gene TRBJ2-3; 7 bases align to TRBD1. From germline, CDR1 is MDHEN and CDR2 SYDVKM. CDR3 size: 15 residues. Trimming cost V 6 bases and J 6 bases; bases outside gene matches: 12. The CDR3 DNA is TGTGCCAGCAGCCGTCCTACCACAGGGGAGGATACGCAGTATTTT. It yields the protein CASSRPTTGEDTQYF. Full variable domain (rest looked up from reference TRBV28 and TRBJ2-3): DVKVTQSSRYLVKRTGEKVFLECVQDMDHENMFWYRQDPGLGLRLIYFSYDVKMKEKGDIPEGYSVSREKKERFSLILESASTNQTSMYLCASSRPTTGEDTQYFGPGTRLTVL.

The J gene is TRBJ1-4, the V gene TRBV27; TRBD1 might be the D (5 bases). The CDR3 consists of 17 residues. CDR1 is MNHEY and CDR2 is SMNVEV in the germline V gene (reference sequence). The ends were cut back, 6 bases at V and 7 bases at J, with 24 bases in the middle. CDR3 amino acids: CASSSNPLSGGREKLFF. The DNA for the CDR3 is TGTGCCAGCAGCTCCAATCCACTCTCGGGGGGTCGTGAAAAACTGTTTTTT.

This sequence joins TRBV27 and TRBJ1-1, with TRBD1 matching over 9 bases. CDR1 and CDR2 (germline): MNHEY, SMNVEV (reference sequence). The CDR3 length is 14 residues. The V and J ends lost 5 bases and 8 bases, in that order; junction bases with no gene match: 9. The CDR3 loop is CASSPLTGGSEAFF. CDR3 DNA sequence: TGTGCCAGCAGTCCGTTGACAGGGGGTAGCGAAGCTTTCTTT.